This T cell receptor (beta chain) was sequenced in a study of CD8 T cells in Susac syndrome. CDR1 SNHLY and CDR2 FYNNEI come from the germline V gene. V was pared by 3 bases and J by 5 bases, with 17 bases between. The CDR3 consists of 15 residues. The authors reverse transcribed 0.5 to 1 ug RNA with random hexamers. TCRdb re-derived calls from the immunoSEQ multiplex PCR reads in MiXCR, one entry per CDR3 protein. The sample has 95,000 to 150,000 distinct CDR3 sequences, 96% seen once; the top ten hold approximately 0.15%. Material for sequencing was CD4+ T cells from PBMCs. The clonotype originates from a human donor with Susac syndrome. This chain joins TRBV2 and TRBJ2-7; D is unclear. CDR3 loop: CASSESGLIGDEQYF. CDR3 nucleotides: TGTGCCAGCAGTGAGTCTGGGCTGATTGGTGACGAGCAGTACTTC. The full variable domain, completed using reference TRBV2 and TRBJ2-7, is EPEVTQTPSHQVTQMGQEVILRCVPISNHLYFYWYRQILGQKVEFLVSFYNNEISEKSEIFDDQFSVERPDGSNFTLKIRSTKLEDSAMYFCASSESGLIGDEQYFGPGTRLTVT.